A selection of T cell receptor beta chains follows, all from one sample in a study of cytomegalovirus exposure and HLA in healthy donors. Sequencing used immunoSEQ multiplex PCR; TCRdb keeps in-frame clones, though not all of them. Among fewer than 120,000 clones listed, roughly 88% were seen once. Sequenced sample: PBMCs. These receptors originate from a young woman in good health and CMV-seropositive. CDR3s include the opening cysteine and the closing phenylalanine or tryptophan. Fields, in order: V gene, clone size, J gene, CDR3 length, D gene, CDR3 DNA, CDR3 protein. The D gene is left open where the match is weak. Rows give clone size only sometimes, using once, few, many, or a class for an expanded clone.

TRBV4-2	-	TRBJ2-1	16	TRBD2	TGTGCCAGCAGCCAAGCCCTAGCGGGAGGGTTGGATGAGCAGTTCTTC	CASSQALAGGLDEQFF
TRBV29-1	-	TRBJ1-2	14	-	TGCAGCGTTGAAGACGAGGAAGACGTTAGTGGCTACACCTTC	CSVEDEEDVSGYTF
TRBV9	few	TRBJ1-2	13	-	TGTGCCAGCAGCGCCCCGGCAGGCTATGGCTACACCTTC	CASSAPAGYGYTF
TRBV11-2	once	TRBJ2-2	16	TRBD2	TGTGCCAGCAGCTTAGTTGACGGGAGGGCAATCGGGGAGCTGTTTTTT	CASSLVDGRAIGELFF
TRBV28	-	TRBJ1-1	15	TRBD1	TGTGCCAGCAGTTCCCCAGGGACAGATAACACTGAAGCTTTCTTT	CASSSPGTDNTEAFF
TRBV9	-	TRBJ2-3	14	TRBD2	TGTGCCAGCAGCGTTAGCGGGGTTGCAGATACGCAGTATTTT	CASSVSGVADTQYF
TRBV4-1	few	TRBJ2-7	14	-	TGCGCCAGCAGCCAAGTCGAAGGGACTCGTGAGCAGTACTTC	CASSQVEGTREQYF
TRBV13	once	TRBJ2-7	13	TRBD1	TGTGCCAGCAGCTCGGGGACAGGTCGCGAGCAGTACTTC	CASSSGTGREQYF
TRBV7-9	-	TRBJ1-2	15	-	TGTGCCAGCAGCCCAGGGGCTGGGACGGTCTATGGCTACACCTTC	CASSPGAGTVYGYTF
TRBV6-5	-	TRBJ1-1	14	-	TGTGCCAGCAGCCGGGACATCAGGATGTCTGAAGCTTTCTTT	CASSRDIRMSEAFF
TRBV11-2	-	TRBJ2-1	15	TRBD1	TGTGCCAGCAGCTTAAACAGGGGCACCTACAATGAGCAGTTCTTC	CASSLNRGTYNEQFF
TRBV18	-	TRBJ1-6	17	-	TGTGCCAGCTCACCGCTGGCAGGCAGCTCCTATAATTCACCCCTCCACTTT	CASSPLAGSSYNSPLHF
TRBV7-3	-	TRBJ1-1	13	TRBD1	TGTGCCAGCAGCCTTACAGGGGCCACTGAAGCTTTCTTT	CASSLTGATEAFF
TRBV30	once	TRBJ2-2	16	TRBD2	TGTGCCTGGAGTGTTGGCGGGAGGGCCTCCACCGGGGAGCTGTTTTTT	CAWSVGGRASTGELFF
TRBV9	-	TRBJ2-7	14	-	TGTGCCAGCAGTCGAGGGAGAGCCTCCTACGAGCAGTACTTC	CASSRGRASYEQYF
TRBV11-1	-	TRBJ1-1	13	-	TGTGCCAGCAGCTCCCAGGAGGGCACTGAAGCTTTCTTT	CASSSQEGTEAFF
TRBV11-2	-	TRBJ2-3	15	TRBD1	TGTGCCAGCAGCTTGGGACAGCCTTCCACAGATACGCAGTATTTT	CASSLGQPSTDTQYF
TRBV4-3	-	TRBJ1-1	13	-	TGCGCCAGCAGACAAAGTACTAACACTGAAGCTTTCTTT	CASRQSTNTEAFF
TRBV19	-	TRBJ1-1	15	TRBD1	TGTGCCAGTCGTTCCGGGACAGGCCGGAACACTGAAGCTTTCTTT	CASRSGTGRNTEAFF
TRBV4-3	-	TRBJ2-1	17	TRBD2	TGCGCCAGCAGCCGCCAAAGCGGGAATCATTTTCGGAATGAGCAGTTCTTC	CASSRQSGNHFRNEQFF
TRBV9	-	TRBJ2-1	17	TRBD2	TGTGCCAGCAGCGTAGCTCCAGCGGGAGTCTCCTACAATGAGCAGTTCTTC	CASSVAPAGVSYNEQFF
TRBV4-1	-	TRBJ2-1	16	TRBD2	TGCGCCAGCAGCCAAGATACTAGCGGGAGGTACAATGAGCAGTTCTTC	CASSQDTSGRYNEQFF
TRBV7-9	-	TRBJ2-3	13	-	TGTGCCAGCAGCTCGGGTAAAGCAGATACGCAGTATTTT	CASSSGKADTQYF
TRBV27	-	TRBJ1-5	13	TRBD1	TGTGCCAGTGGCGGGACAGCTCGTCAGCCCCAGCATTTT	CASGGTARQPQHF
TRBV18	-	TRBJ1-4	14	-	TGTGCCAGCTCACCAGTAGGGGCTAATGAAAAACTGTTTTTT	CASSPVGANEKLFF
TRBV2	-	TRBJ2-7	15	TRBD2	TGTGCCAGCAGTGAAAAACTAGCGGGAGCTTACGAGCAGTACTTC	CASSEKLAGAYEQYF
TRBV11-1	-	TRBJ2-3	15	TRBD1	TGTGCCAGCAGCCCCGGACAGGAAGGCACAGATACGCAGTATTTT	CASSPGQEGTDTQYF
TRBV5-4	-	TRBJ2-3	16	TRBD2	TGTGCCAGCAGCTCCCGACTAGCGGGGACAACAGATACGCAGTATTTT	CASSSRLAGTTDTQYF
TRBV2	-	TRBJ2-2	16	TRBD2	TGTGCCAGCACGGGACTAGCGGGGGTGAACACCGGGGAGCTGTTTTTT	CASTGLAGVNTGELFF
TRBV19	-	TRBJ1-5	16	-	TGTGCCAGTAGTAGTCGCGGGGGGGCTAGCAATCAGCCCCAGCATTTT	CASSSRGGASNQPQHF
TRBV27	once	TRBJ2-2	15	-	TGTGCCAGCAGTCCGACTAGGGCGAACACCGGGGAGCTGTTTTTT	CASSPTRANTGELFF
TRBV4-2	-	TRBJ2-2	16	TRBD2	TGTGCCAGCAGCCAAGAGAAGCGGGGGGGTACCGGGGAGCTGTTTTTT	CASSQEKRGGTGELFF
TRBV5-6	-	TRBJ2-7	16	TRBD2	TGTGCCAGCAGCCACCGGACTAGCGGGCGATCCTACGAGCAGTACTTC	CASSHRTSGRSYEQYF
TRBV27	-	TRBJ2-7	13	-	TGTGCCAGCAGCAGCATAAGGGGGAACGAGCAGTACTTC	CASSSIRGNEQYF
TRBV6-1	-	TRBJ2-7	14	TRBD1	TGTGCCAGCCTAACCGGGACAGGGTCCTACGAGCAGTACTTC	CASLTGTGSYEQYF
TRBV15	-	TRBJ1-4	15	-	TGTGCCACCATGCCGGGGGGTGGGTTTGGTGAAAAACTGTTTTTT	CATMPGGGFGEKLFF
TRBV6-5	-	TRBJ1-4	16	-	TGTGCCAGCAGTTACTCGGAGGGGTTTGCGGGTGAAAAACTGTTTTTT	CASSYSEGFAGEKLFF
TRBV29-1	-	TRBJ1-1	12	-	TGCAGCGTTCGCGGCTTGTTAGATGAAGCTTTCTTT	CSVRGLLDEAFF
TRBV19	once	TRBJ2-7	15	TRBD2	TGTGCCAGTAGGTCCGGGGCTAGCGGTTTCTACGAGCAGTACTTC	CASRSGASGFYEQYF
TRBV5-1	once	TRBJ2-5	15	TRBD1	TGCGCCAGCAGCTTACGGACAGGGGGCCAAGAGACCCAGTACTTC	CASSLRTGGQETQYF
TRBV13	-	TRBJ1-3	16	-	TGTGCCAGCAGCTTAGCCACAGGGTTCTCTGGAAACACCATATATTTT	CASSLATGFSGNTIYF
TRBV2	-	TRBJ2-7	17	TRBD2	TGTGCCAGCAGTGGTGGGACTAGCGGGGGGAAACTGTACGAGCAGTACTTC	CASSGGTSGGKLYEQYF
TRBV15	-	TRBJ2-3	16	-	TGTGCCACCAGCAGACCCGCGGGGGCCAGCACAGATACGCAGTATTTT	CATSRPAGASTDTQYF
TRBV7-2	-	TRBJ2-7	15	-	TGTGCCAGCAGCTTAGCCGGACAGCCTATCTACGAGCAGTACTTC	CASSLAGQPIYEQYF
TRBV6-1	-	TRBJ1-2	15	-	TGTGCCAGCAGTGGAGAAGTGATTTGGCGACTTGGGTACACCTTC	CASSGEVIWRLGYTF
TRBV7-2	-	TRBJ2-1	16	TRBD2	TGTGCCAGCAGCGCCCTCCCGACTAGCGGGAGTCCCGAGCAGTTCTTC	CASSALPTSGSPEQFF
TRBV30	-	TRBJ2-7	13	-	TGTGCCTGGAGTGTTCTGGGGGCACACGAGCAGTACTTC	CAWSVLGAHEQYF
TRBV4-3	-	TRBJ2-1	13	-	TGCGCCAGCAGCCAAGACGGTTACAATGAGCAGTTCTTC	CASSQDGYNEQFF